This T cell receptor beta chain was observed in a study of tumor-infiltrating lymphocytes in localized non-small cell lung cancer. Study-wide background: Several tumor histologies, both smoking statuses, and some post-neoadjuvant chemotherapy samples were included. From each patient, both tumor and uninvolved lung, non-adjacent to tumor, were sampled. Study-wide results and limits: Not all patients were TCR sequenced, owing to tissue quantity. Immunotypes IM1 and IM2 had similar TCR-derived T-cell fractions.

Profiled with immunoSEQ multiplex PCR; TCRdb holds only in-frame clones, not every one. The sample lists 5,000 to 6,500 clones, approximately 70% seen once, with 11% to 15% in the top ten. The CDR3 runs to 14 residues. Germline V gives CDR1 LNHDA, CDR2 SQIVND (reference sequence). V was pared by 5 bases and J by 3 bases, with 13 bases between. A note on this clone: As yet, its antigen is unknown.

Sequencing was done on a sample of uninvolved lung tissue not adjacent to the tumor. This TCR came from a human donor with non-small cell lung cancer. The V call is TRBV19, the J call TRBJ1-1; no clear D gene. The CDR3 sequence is CASSWGQKDTEAFF. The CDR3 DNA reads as TGTGCCAGTAGTTGGGGTCAAAAAGACACTGAAGCTTTCTTT.